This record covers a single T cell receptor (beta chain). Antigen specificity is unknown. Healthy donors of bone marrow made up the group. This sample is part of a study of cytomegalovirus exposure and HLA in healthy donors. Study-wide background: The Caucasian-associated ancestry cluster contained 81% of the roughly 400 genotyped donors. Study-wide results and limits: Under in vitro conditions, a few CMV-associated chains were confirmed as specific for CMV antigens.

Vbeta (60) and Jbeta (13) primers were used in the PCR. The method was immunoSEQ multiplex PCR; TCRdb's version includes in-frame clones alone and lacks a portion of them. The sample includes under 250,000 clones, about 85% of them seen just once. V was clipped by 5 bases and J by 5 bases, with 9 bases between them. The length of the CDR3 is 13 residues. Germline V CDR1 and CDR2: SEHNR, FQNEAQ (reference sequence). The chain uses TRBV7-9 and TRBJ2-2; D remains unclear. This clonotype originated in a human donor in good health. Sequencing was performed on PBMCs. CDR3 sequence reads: CASSPVRTGELFF. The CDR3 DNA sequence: TGTGCCAGCAGCCCTGTCCGGACCGGGGAGCTGTTTTTT.